This TCR beta chain was profiled in a study of human T cells and chemical hapten exposure. As to time point: patch test 2, 6 weeks after DPC sensitization. Treatment defined: therapeutic diphenylcyclopropenone sensitization with weekly scalp DPC. From the RACE reads, TCRdb called clonotypes with MiXCR, one entry per CDR3 protein. The sample carries about 380,000 distinct CDR3 sequences, about 6% recorded once. Between the trimmed V and J ends, which lost 7 bases and 4 bases, there was a span of 2 bases. CDR3 length: 9 amino acids. The germline gives CDR1 SQVTM, CDR2 ANQGSEA. This clonotype was recorded many times.

Sequenced here: whole blood, sampled in connection with sensitization to the hapten diphenylcyclopropenone (DPC). The V and J genes are TRBV29-1 and TRBJ1-5; unclear D gene. This sequence was found in a woman aged 18-29 years with alopecia areata. Some clones in this sample may be carry-over from other donors' samples. The CDR3 protein is CSANQPQHF. The CDR3 nucleotides are TGCAGCGCTAATCAGCCCCAGCATTTT. The full variable domain, in which reference TRBV29-1 and TRBJ1-5 provide the parts outside the CDR3, is SAVISQKPSRDICQRGTSLTIQCQVDSQVTMMFWYRQQPGQSLTLIATANQGSEATYESGFVIDKFPISRPNLTFSTLTVSNMSPEDSSIYLCSANQPQHFGDGTRLSIL.